The 17 T cell receptor beta chains in this list originate from one sample, sequenced in a study of identical twins. TCRdb called the 5' RACE reads again in MiXCR, with one record for every CDR3 protein. The sample has more than 400,000 distinct CDR3 sequences, about 16% seen once. These data are also associated with another study on yellow fever vaccine responses in identical twins.

Sequencing was done on a sample of CD4+ T cells sorted from blood. The receptors shown here come from a woman between 18 and 30 years old in good health.

The chain joins TRBV12-3 or TRBV12-4 to TRBJ2-7; weak D call: TRBD2 (6 bases). This CDR3 spans 15 amino acids. V gave up 0 bases and J gave up 5 bases, with 14 bases separating them. The CDR3 reads CASSLAWASVHEQYF. Written as DNA, the CDR3 is TGTGCCAGCAGTTTAGCTTGGGCTAGCGTTCACGAGCAGTACTTC.

This clonotype was seen repeatedly, ten times or more. This chain joins TRBV12-3 or TRBV12-4 and TRBJ2-2, with TRBD1 matching over 8 bases. The CDR3 is 15 residues long. V shed 6 bases, J shed 5 bases, and the junction held 8 bases outside the gene matches. CDR3 DNA sequence: TGTGCCAGCAGCCGGACAGGGCGAACAACCGGGGAGCTGTTTTTT. This encodes CASSRTGRTTGELFF.

This clonotype was recorded a few times. The chain links TRBV4-2 to TRBJ1-3, with D tentatively TRBD1 (5 bases). The CDR3 consists of 22 residues. Germline lookup yields CDR1 LGHNA and CDR2 YNFKEQ. V lost 4 bases and J 4 bases, leaving 35 bases between the germline ends. The CDR3 sequence is CASSPIQPRPTVVDLRGNTIYF. The CDR3, as DNA: TGTGCCAGCAGCCCGATCCAACCCCGCCCGACAGTAGTAGATCTACGAGGAAACACCATATATTTT.

This clonotype was found a few times. V is TRBV7-9 and J is TRBJ2-7, with D perhaps matching TRBD1 (5 bases). Trimming took 3 bases from V and 3 from J, leaving 15 bases between them. This CDR3 has 15 amino acids. Germline loops: CDR1 SEHNR, CDR2 FQNEAQ (reference sequence). In DNA, the CDR3 is TGTGCCAGCAGCTTGGACAACGAAAGGAACTACGAGCAGTACTTC. Its translation is CASSLDNERNYEQYF.

This chain uses TRBV7-6 with TRBJ2-7, with TRBD1 identical over 7 bases. The CDR3 is 13 residues long. V was pared by 5 bases and J by 1 base, with 2 bases of the junction left unmatched. The germline V gene has CDR1 SGHVS and CDR2 FNYEAQ. The CDR3 region is CASSRRGSYEQYF. The CDR3, as DNA: TGTGCCAGCAGCCGCAGGGGGTCCTACGAGCAGTACTTC.

In its sample, this clonotype was seen a few times. This chain uses TRBV7-9 with TRBJ2-2; D may match TRBD1 or TRBD2 (6 bases each). The CDR3 consists of 13 residues. V was clipped by 7 bases and J by 4 bases, with 10 bases between them. Germline lookup yields CDR1 SEHNR and CDR2 FQNEAQ (reference sequence). CDR3 DNA sequence: TGTGCCAGCACCGAGGGGGGCACCGGGGAGCTGTTTTTT. It translates to CASTEGGTGELFF.

This clonotype showed up just a few times. The chain combines TRBV14 with TRBJ2-3; tentatively, D is TRBD1 (6 bases). CDR3 length equals 16 residues. CDR1 is SGHDN and CDR2 is FVKESK in the germline V gene. V lost 2 bases to trimming and J lost 5 bases, with 17 bases between them. Written as DNA, the CDR3 is TGTGCCAGCAGCCAAACAACCGCCCTAGGGGGAGATACGCAGTATTTT. This encodes CASSQTTALGGDTQYF.

The chain recombines TRBV19 with TRBJ1-5, with 8 bases aligning to TRBD1. V gave up 6 bases and J gave up 3 bases; unmatched junction bases: 13. The germline CDR1 and CDR2 sequences are LNHDA and SQIVND (reference sequence). The CDR3 is made up of 17 amino acids. The CDR3 spells CASRTRQGSLDNQPQHF. The DNA of the CDR3 is TGTGCCAGTAGAACGAGACAGGGGAGTTTAGACAATCAGCCCCAGCATTTT.

The chain has TRBV18 and TRBJ2-1; D possibly corresponds to TRBD1 (5 bases). This CDR3 has 13 amino acids. With 3 bases removed from V and 7 bases from J, the gap between germline ends came to 10 bases. CDR1 is KGHSH, CDR2 LQKENI, per germline. The CDR3: CASSPGQENEQFF. The CDR3 DNA sequence: TGTGCCAGCTCACCGGGGCAGGAAAATGAGCAGTTCTTC.

CDR3 amino acids: CASRLGPHYEQYF. DNA of the CDR3: TGCGCCAGCCGCCTGGGGCCCCACTACGAGCAGTACTTC. The chain has TRBV5-1 and TRBJ2-7; TRBD1 might be the D (5 bases). Germline assignment: CDR1 SGHRS and CDR2 YFSETQ. CDR3 size: 13 residues. V shed 7 bases and J shed 3 bases, with 14 bases lying between them.

This clonotype was seen many times. The genes are TRBV12-3 or TRBV12-4 and TRBJ1-2; D perhaps matches TRBD1 (5 bases). The CDR3 length is 13 residues. Between the trimmed V and J ends, which lost 5 bases and 3 bases, there was a span of 10 bases. DNA of the CDR3: TGTGCCAGCAGTCCGGGACGTTACTATGGCTACACCTTC. Translation: CASSPGRYYGYTF.

This chain connects TRBV12-3 or TRBV12-4 to TRBJ2-1, with 11 bases matching TRBD2. This CDR3 is built from 16 residues. The V and J ends lost 5 bases and 3 bases, in that order; junction bases with no gene match: 6. The CDR3 spells CASSPRLAGLYNEQFF. The CDR3 DNA reads as TGTGCCAGCAGTCCCCGACTAGCGGGACTCTACAATGAGCAGTTCTTC.

J is TRBJ2-2 and V is TRBV7-3; D is perhaps TRBD1 (6 bases). The CDR3 has 14 residues. Looked up from germline, CDR1 is SGHTA and CDR2 is FQGTGA. Between the trimmed V and J ends, which lost 8 bases and 1 base, there was a span of 11 bases. CDR3 DNA: TGTGCCAGCTCTGGACAGCTGAACACCGGGGAGCTGTTTTTT. This codes for CASSGQLNTGELFF.

The chain combines TRBV3-1 with TRBJ2-3; TRBD2 is a possible D gene (7 bases). There are 14 residues in the CDR3. Germline V lookup: CDR1 LGHDT, CDR2 YNNKEL (reference sequence). V was pared by 3 bases and J by 5 bases, with 12 bases between. CDR3 in DNA: TGTGCCAGCAGCCACGGGGGAGGGGGAGATACGCAGTATTTT. Translating it yields CASSHGGGGDTQYF.

This clonotype was counted only a few times. A junction boundary mismatches the germline segment, possibly from a read error. The V and J genes are TRBV20-1 and TRBJ2-4, with D perhaps matching TRBD2 (5 bases). This CDR3 contains 12 residues. Germline V CDR1 and CDR2: DFQATT, SNEGSKA (reference sequence). The CDR3 sequence: CSARGPGNVQYF. CDR3 DNA: TGCAGTGCTAGAGGACCGGGAAACGTTCAGTACTTC.

A few counts support this clonotype. V is TRBV15 and J is TRBJ1-5, with D tentatively TRBD1 (5 bases). CDR3 length equals 15 residues. Trimming shortened V by 8 bases and J by 4 bases, and 18 bases separated the two germline ends. Germline CDR1 and CDR2: LNHNV and YYDKDF (reference sequence). The CDR3 region has the DNA TGTGCCACCCGAAAAGGGCAGGGTTGGAATCAGCCCCAGCATTTT. Its translation is CATRKGQGWNQPQHF.

This clonotype was found a few times. The rearrangement links TRBV2 to TRBJ2-7; maybe TRBD1 (5 bases). The CDR3 sequence is 14 residues long. In germline, CDR1 is SNHLY, CDR2 FYNNEI. With 7 bases removed from V and 2 bases from J, the gap between germline ends came to 15 bases. This chain's CDR3 is CASTRQGVAYEQYF. DNA for the CDR3: TGTGCCAGCACCAGACAAGGGGTGGCCTACGAGCAGTACTTC.